The 31 T cell receptor beta chains given below trace back to one sample, sequenced in a study of radiotherapy plus CTLA-4 blockade in lung cancer. TCRdb's copy holds only in-frame clones and misses some; the assay was immunoSEQ multiplex PCR. The data contain about 66,000 clones, about 83% of them singletons. The sequencing used peripheral blood, collected from a patient treated with radiotherapy plus ipilimumab. The receptors shown here come from a human donor with non-small cell lung cancer who had a partial response to radiotherapy plus ipilimumab.

This clone was seen more than once but under ten times. This chain links TRBV6-5 with TRBJ2-1, with TRBD1 identical over 11 bases. CDR1 is MNHEY, CDR2 SVGAGI, per germline. The CDR3 runs to 15 residues. After removal of 5 bases from V and 7 bases from J, the junction contained 7 bases not matched to a gene. The CDR3 sequence: CASSPGTGGWNEQFF. The CDR3 DNA reads TGTGCCAGCAGTCCCGGGACAGGGGGATGGAATGAGCAGTTCTTC.

The chain joins TRBV5-1 to TRBJ2-1; 7 bases map to TRBD1. The V segment lost 2 bases and the J segment 8 bases; nucleotides outside the gene matches: 7. Germline V lookup: CDR1 SGHRS, CDR2 YFSETQ. This CDR3 spans 14 amino acids. CDR3 coding DNA: TGCGCCAGCAGCTTCGGGACAGCGAAGGATGAGCAGTTCTTC. Translating it yields CASSFGTAKDEQFF.

This chain uses TRBV13 with TRBJ2-4, with 8 bases identical to TRBD2. CDR3 size: 19 residues. CDR1 PRHDT and CDR2 FYEKMQ come from the germline V gene (reference sequence). The J segment lost 1 base and the V segment lost 2 bases, leaving 13 bases of the junction unmatched. The chain's CDR3 is CASSLTGGTRRAAKNIQYF. The DNA of the CDR3 is TGTGCCAGCAGCTTAACGGGCGGGACTAGGAGAGCGGCCAAAAACATTCAGTACTTC.

This chain uses TRBV7-3 with TRBJ2-3; 13 bases agree with TRBD2. Germline trimming cut 1 base from V and 0 bases from J; bases unmatched to any gene: 4. From germline, CDR1 is SGHTA and CDR2 FQGTGA. The CDR3 is made up of 18 amino acids. CDR3 amino acids: CASSLRGLAGSSTDTQYF. In DNA, the CDR3 is TGTGCCAGCAGCTTAAGGGGACTAGCGGGATCTAGCACAGATACGCAGTATTTT. The variable domain in full, completed from reference TRBV7-3 and TRBJ2-3, reads GAGVSQTPSNKVTEKGKYVELRCDPISGHTALYWYRQSLGQGPEFLIYFQGTGAADDSGLPNDRFFAVRPEGSVSTLKIQRTERGDSAVYLCASSLRGLAGSSTDTQYFGPGTRLTVL.

The chain joins TRBV7-3 to TRBJ1-1; D possibly corresponds to TRBD1 (5 bases). Per germline, CDR1 SGHTA and CDR2 FQGTGA. V was clipped by 2 bases and J by 4 bases, with 11 bases between them. This CDR3 spans 14 amino acids. The CDR3 spells CASSLLGGGTEAFF. In nucleotides, the CDR3 is TGTGCCAGCAGCTTATTGGGGGGAGGCACTGAAGCTTTCTTT. The whole variable domain, filled in from reference TRBV7-3 and TRBJ1-1, reads GAGVSQTPSNKVTEKGKYVELRCDPISGHTALYWYRQSLGQGPEFLIYFQGTGAADDSGLPNDRFFAVRPEGSVSTLKIQRTERGDSAVYLCASSLLGGGTEAFFGQGTRLTVV.

The rearrangement joins TRBV7-2 to TRBJ1-2; 7 positions match TRBD1. Losses at the gene ends were 3 bases for V and 0 bases for J; bases not matched to a gene: 4. Per germline, CDR1 SGHTA and CDR2 FQGNSA. The CDR3 loop spans 15 amino acids. The CDR3 nucleotides read TGTGCCAGCAGCTTGACAGGGAACCCTAACTATGGCTACACCTTC. Translated: CASSLTGNPNYGYTF.

The genes are TRBV27 and TRBJ1-1; 8 bases align to TRBD1. Per the germline V gene, CDR1 is MNHEY and CDR2 is SMNVEV (reference sequence). J was trimmed by 2 bases and V by 5 bases; bases with no gene match: 16. This CDR3 has 18 residues. CDR3 protein: CASSASGGRGRVNTEAFF. As DNA, the CDR3 is TGTGCCAGCAGTGCCTCAGGGGGCCGAGGACGAGTTAACACTGAAGCTTTCTTT.

CDR3 region: CASSRGGFGQPQHF. The CDR3 nucleotides are TGTGCCAGCAGCCGCGGGGGGTTTGGTCAGCCCCAGCATTTT. The chain recombines TRBV7-8 with TRBJ1-5, with D possibly being TRBD1 (5 bases). Germline V lookup: CDR1 SGHVS, CDR2 FQNEAQ. The CDR3 extends over 14 amino acids. V was clipped by 5 bases and J by 6 bases, with 14 bases between them.

The chain recombines TRBV30 with TRBJ1-1, with D possibly matching TRBD1 (5 bases). V lost 4 bases and J 1 base, leaving 19 bases between the germline ends. The germline V gene encodes CDR1 GTSNPN and CDR2 SVGIG (reference sequence). This CDR3 comprises 16 residues. The CDR3 sequence: CAWTPTGRGRNTEAFF. The CDR3, as DNA: TGTGCCTGGACCCCAACCGGGAGGGGAAGGAACACTGAAGCTTTCTTT.

This clone was counted a few times. The chain links TRBV6-5 to TRBJ2-3; no reliable D call. Germline lookup yields CDR1 MNHEY and CDR2 SVGAGI. Trimming stripped 5 bases from V and 4 bases from J, with 10 bases between. This CDR3 contains 13 residues. CDR3 DNA: TGTGCCAGCAGTCCGTATCTTGCAGATACGCAGTATTTT. Protein: CASSPYLADTQYF.

This sequence joins TRBV27 and TRBJ2-7, with 7 positions matching TRBD1. The CDR3 totals 13 residues. V gave up 5 bases and J gave up 7 bases; unmatched junction bases: 8. Germline V gene data show CDR1 as MNHEY and CDR2 as SMNVEV (reference sequence). CDR3 region: CASSLGTVTEQYF. The CDR3 bases are TGTGCCAGCAGTCTCGGGACAGTTACAGAGCAGTACTTC.

The J gene is TRBJ1-4, the V gene TRBV7-2, with 9 positions matching TRBD1. The ends lost 4 bases at V and 8 bases at J; junction bases unmatched: 11. This CDR3 region has 16 residues. From germline, CDR1 is SGHTA and CDR2 FQGNSA. The CDR3 bases are TGTGCCAGCAGCTCGGCCGGGACAGGGTCTAGCGAAAAACTGTTTTTT. This codes for CASSSAGTGSSEKLFF. The whole variable domain, remainder taken from reference TRBV7-2 and TRBJ1-4, is GAGVSQSPSNKVTEKGKDVELRCDPISGHTALYWYRQSLGQGLEFLIYFQGNSAPDKSGLPSDRFSAERTGGSVSTLTIQRTQQEDSAVYLCASSSAGTGSSEKLFFGSGTQLSVL.

V and J are TRBV2 and TRBJ2-1; 7 bases match TRBD2. V was clipped by 6 bases and J by 7 bases; unmatched bases: 3. The CDR3 has 12 amino acids. Germline V gene sequence: CDR1 SNHLY, CDR2 FYNNEI. The CDR3 DNA sequence: TGTGCCAGCAGGCAACTAGCGAATGAGCAGTTCTTC. Translating it yields CASRQLANEQFF.

This clone was recorded only once. This chain connects TRBV7-3 to TRBJ2-2; a possible D gene is TRBD1 (5 bases). V lost 5 bases and J 2 bases, leaving 12 bases between the germline ends. The CDR3 totals 15 residues. CDR1 and CDR2 (germline): SGHTA, FQGTGA. CDR3 nucleotides: TGTGCCAGCAGCGCCCGGACAACTAACACCGGGGAGCTGTTTTTT. Amino acid sequence: CASSARTTNTGELFF.

V usage is TRBV2 and J usage is TRBJ1-2; 8 bases are shared with TRBD1. CDR1 SNHLY and CDR2 FYNNEI come from the germline V gene. The CDR3 totals 13 residues. Trimming at V came to 3 bases and at J to 7 bases, leaving 4 bases not matched to a gene. CDR3 nucleotides: TGTGCCAGCAGTGACACAGGGGGTTCTGGCTACACCTTC. It is translated as CASSDTGGSGYTF.

V and J are TRBV15 and TRBJ1-3; TRBD1 matches at 7 bases. CDR1 and CDR2 (germline): LNHNV, YYDKDF (reference sequence). V was clipped by 0 bases and J by 4 bases; unmatched bases: 15. The CDR3 is made up of 19 amino acids. The CDR3 coding sequence is TGTGCCACCAGCAGAGATGCCTGGGGAACAGGGGTTGAAGGAAACACCATATATTTT. This codes for CATSRDAWGTGVEGNTIYF.

For the CDR3, the DNA is TGTGCCAGCAGTGAAGCGCGGGATACGCAGTATTTT. Its translation: CASSEARDTQYF. V is TRBV2 and J is TRBJ2-3; D is unclear. The CDR3 is 12 amino acids. The V end was cut by 0 bases, the J end by 6 bases, with 4 bases between. In germline, CDR1 is SNHLY, CDR2 FYNNEI.

This clone occurred a few times. The J gene is TRBJ2-7, the V gene TRBV2; D gene ambiguous. The CDR3 has 11 residues. Per germline, CDR1 SNHLY and CDR2 FYNNEI. Deletions cut 2 bases from V and 6 bases from J, with 5 bases between. The CDR3 here is CASSEFREQYF. CDR3 sequence (DNA): TGTGCCAGCAGTGAATTTCGCGAGCAGTACTTC.

V gene TRBV19 combines with J gene TRBJ1-4; weak D call: TRBD1 (6 bases). The CDR3 is made up of 15 amino acids. From germline, CDR1 is LNHDA and CDR2 SQIVND (reference sequence). Trimming removed 6 bases from V and 7 bases from J, with 18 bases in between. DNA for the CDR3: TGTGCCAGTAGACCCCGAGGGGGGGTCAGTGAAAAACTGTTTTTT. Encoded protein: CASRPRGGVSEKLFF.

As to this clone: The sample holds other DNA sequences that translate to the same CDR3. The chain has TRBV28 and TRBJ1-4; D not certain. V gave up 6 bases and J gave up 8 bases, with 10 bases separating them. CDR1 MDHEN and CDR2 SYDVKM come from the germline V gene. The CDR3 runs 12 residues. CDR3 residues: CASRTGGEKLFF. As DNA, the CDR3 is TGTGCCAGCAGGACGGGAGGGGAAAAACTGTTTTTT.

This rearrangement joins TRBV18 to TRBJ2-7; TRBD2 agrees at 14 bases. The CDR3 is made up of 18 amino acids. Germline CDR1 reads KGHSH; CDR2 reads LQKENI. The trim removed 3 bases at V and 1 base at J, leaving 8 bases unmatched. The CDR3 spells CASSPTRGLAGVSYEQYF. The DNA of the CDR3 is TGTGCCAGCTCACCGACTAGGGGACTAGCGGGAGTGTCCTACGAGCAGTACTTC.

This clone has only a few counts. Here the CDR3 DNA reads TGTGCCAGCAGCGAGGCGGGGGCGAACTATGGCTACACCTTC. This translates into CASSEAGANYGYTF. V is TRBV5-6 and J is TRBJ1-2; perhaps TRBD1 as D (6 bases). The CDR3 contains 14 residues. Germline V CDR1 and CDR2: SGHDT, YYEEEE. The V end was cut by 4 bases, the J end by 2 bases, with 12 bases between.

V gene TRBV28 combines with J gene TRBJ2-2; possible D gene TRBD1, 5 bases. The CDR3 runs to 14 residues. Germline V gene data show CDR1 as MDHEN and CDR2 as SYDVKM. V gave up 5 bases and J gave up 3 bases, with 10 bases separating them. CDR3 in DNA: TGTGCCAGCAGTGCCAGGGCCCACACCGGGGAGCTGTTTTTT. Its translation is CASSARAHTGELFF.

The chain uses TRBV5-4 and TRBJ1-1; no reliable D call. With 0 bases removed from V and 1 base from J, the gap between germline ends came to 4 bases. Per germline, CDR1 SGHNT and CDR2 YYREEE (reference sequence). The CDR3 consists of 13 residues. CDR3 residues: CASSLAGNTEAFF. As DNA, the CDR3 is TGTGCCAGCAGCTTGGCAGGGAACACTGAAGCTTTCTTT.

The chain joins TRBV19 to TRBJ2-1, with a tentative D call TRBD1 (6 bases). The CDR3 has 17 amino acids. Trimming took 1 base from V and 1 from J, leaving 14 bases between them. In germline, CDR1 is LNHDA, CDR2 SQIVND (reference sequence). In nucleotides, the CDR3 is TGTGCCAGTAGTATAGGAGCGGACAGTCGGTCCTACAATGAGCAGTTCTTC. This codes for CASSIGADSRSYNEQFF. The full variable domain, its missing parts supplied by reference TRBV19 and TRBJ2-1, is DGGITQSPKYLFRKEGQNVTLSCEQNLNHDAMYWYRQDPGQGLRLIYYSQIVNDFQKGDIAEGYSVSREKKESFPLTVTSAQKNPTAFYLCASSIGADSRSYNEQFFGPGTRLTVL.

J is TRBJ2-1 and V is TRBV10-3, with 7 bases identical to TRBD1. The CDR3 has 15 residues. Losses at the gene ends were 6 bases for V and 6 bases for J; bases not matched to a gene: 11. CDR1 is ENHRY, CDR2 SYGVKD, per germline. The CDR3 DNA follows: TGTGCCATCAGCGAACGACAGGGAACAATCAATGAGCAGTTCTTC. Encoded protein: CAISERQGTINEQFF.

This chain connects TRBV29-1 to TRBJ2-2; 15 nucleotides align to TRBD2. Germline assignment: CDR1 SQVTM and CDR2 ANQGSEA. The trim removed 4 bases at V and 4 bases at J, leaving 10 bases unmatched. The CDR3 is 18 amino acids. DNA of the CDR3: TGCAGCGTTGCATCGGGGGGGACTAGCGGGAGGCGCACCGGGGAGCTGTTTTTT. The encoded protein is CSVASGGTSGRRTGELFF.

The rearrangement joins TRBV7-8 to TRBJ2-6, with 10 bases that match TRBD1. Germline CDR1 reads SGHVS; CDR2 reads FQNEAQ. The J segment lost 2 bases and the V segment lost 4 bases, leaving 8 bases of the junction unmatched. CDR3 length: 18 residues. CDR3 loop: CASSSGQGRGPGANVLTF. The CDR3 nucleotides read TGTGCCAGCAGCTCGGGACAGGGGAGAGGGCCTGGGGCCAACGTCCTGACTTTC.

This chain links TRBV5-5 with TRBJ2-2; maybe TRBD1 (5 bases). V shed 0 bases and J shed 7 bases, with 13 bases lying between them. CDR1 is SGHKS and CDR2 is YYEKEE in the germline V gene (reference sequence). The CDR3 consists of 15 residues. The CDR3, as DNA: TGTGCCAGCAGCTTGGCCAGGCAGGGTAGCGGGGAGCTGTTTTTT. Its protein product is CASSLARQGSGELFF.

The chain has TRBV19 and TRBJ2-3, with 7 nucleotides matching TRBD2. Germline-derived CDR1 and CDR2 are LNHDA and SQIVND (reference sequence). CDR3 size: 16 residues. V lost 5 bases to trimming and J lost 0 bases; unmatched junction nucleotides: 8. The CDR3 bases are TGTGCCAGTAGTTATGGCGGGGGTACTAGCACAGATACGCAGTATTTT. Protein sequence: CASSYGGGTSTDTQYF.

This clone was recorded a few times. This rearrangement joins TRBV19 to TRBJ2-5; 11 bases match TRBD2. V was clipped by 5 bases and J by 5 bases; unmatched bases: 4. The CDR3 is 14 residues long. CDR1 is LNHDA, CDR2 SQIVND, per germline (reference sequence). The CDR3 bases are TGTGCCAGTAGTTCCCGACTAGCGGGGGAGACCCAGTACTTC. Its protein is CASSSRLAGETQYF.